Listed below are T cell receptor beta chains from one sample, sequenced in a study of T cell responses to AZD1222 COVID-19 vaccine. Sequencing was performed with immunoSEQ multiplex PCR; in TCRdb, only in-frame clones are kept and a portion is missing. The sample has roughly 130,000 clones; around 90% are singletons. The material sequenced was peripheral blood, taken on day 0 of AZD1222 vaccination. All receptors come from an adult in good health. The conserved cysteine and the conserved F or W are not part of the CDR3 here.

j_call v_call cdr3_aa
TRBJ2-5 TRBV29-1 SVGGLAQETQY
TRBJ1-6 TRBV6-4 ASSEGGMGNSPLH
TRBJ2-2 TRBV5-1 ASSPDFGVITGELF
TRBJ2-1 TRBV3-1/TRBV3-2 ASSEGWGVNEQF
TRBJ1-1 TRBV3-1/TRBV3-2 ASSHQMNTEAF
TRBJ1-4 TRBV18 ASSPRGPATNEKLF
TRBJ1-4 TRBV28 ASSFRLTNEKLF
TRBJ1-2 TRBV7-9 ASAPAGTGVYGYT
TRBJ1-2 TRBV6-5 ASSGQGAGDYGYT
TRBJ1-4 TRBV4-3 ASSRAPNRGSNEKLF
TRBJ2-7 TRBV28 ASSLPLTGTRYEQY
TRBJ1-6 TRBV30 AWSSHFNRDSPLH
TRBJ2-7 TRBV5-8 ASSLVGDEQY
TRBJ2-5 TRBV29-1 SVQGTSGGYQETQY
TRBJ1-1 TRBV4-1 ASSSPPGGSEAF
TRBJ1-2 TRBV11-2 ASSRIEGGYGYT
TRBJ1-5 TRBV6-2/TRBV6-3 ASSYNLQPQH
TRBJ1-1 TRBV21-1 ASSNRYPNTEAF
TRBJ2-7 TRBV7-9 ASSSGTGEWWYEQY
TRBJ2-7 TRBV10-3 AAVGQGTYEQY
TRBJ2-7 TRBV5-1 ASSLHRGPYEQY
TRBJ1-3 TRBV18 ASSPADGSGNTIY
TRBJ2-3 TRBV7-2 ASSLGRGLNTDTQY
TRBJ2-1 TRBV7-2 ASSPRVFYNEQF
TRBJ1-1 TRBV19 ASSTGTGYGLSVNTEAF
TRBJ1-6 TRBV19 ASRIGPGMAPLH
TRBJ2-3 TRBV19 ASSIVFTSGGASTDTQY
TRBJ1-4 TRBV5-1 ASSSMGGPNEKLF
TRBJ1-5 TRBV6-6 ASSLRGLGQPQH
TRBJ2-1 TRBV28 ASSLWTGGVEQF
TRBJ2-7 TRBV5-4 ASSLAGGPGEQY
TRBJ1-5 TRBV10-3 AISDGNQPQH
TRBJ2-4 TRBV3-1/TRBV3-2 ASSQVRNIQY
TRBJ2-3 TRBV5-4 ASSPSARGGPTDTQY
TRBJ2-5 TRBV7-2 ASSPVGAVYGETQY
TRBJ1-5 TRBV30 AWSIRSNQPQH
TRBJ1-1 TRBV10-3 ATLPGTGVTKNTEAF
TRBJ2-7 TRBV30 AWSVGQPSDYEQY
TRBJ2-1 TRBV30 AGRVSPHNEQF
TRBJ1-5 TRBV6-5 ASRGVYGNQPQH
TRBJ2-3 TRBV5-1 ASSQAGGVDTQY
TRBJ1-2 TRBV28 ASSSTGYGYT
TRBJ2-3 TRBV9 ASSVGRGASTDTQY
TRBJ1-2 TRBV11-1 ASSQDENYGYT
TRBJ1-1 TRBV28 ASDPQQGGTEAF
TRBJ1-2 TRBV7-8 ASSLQAGGYGYT
TRBJ2-7 TRBV25-1 ASWTGFPPYEQY
TRBJ1-2 TRBV27 ASSSRNYGYT